The sequence of this TCR beta chain was determined in a study of CD8 T cells in Susac syndrome. The authors sequenced TCR beta from blood CD8+ and CD4+ T cells. RNA totalling about 0.5 to 1 ug underwent reverse transcription with random hexamers. One entry per CDR3 protein results from TCRdb running MiXCR on the immunoSEQ multiplex PCR reads. The sample carries some 130,000 distinct CDR3 sequences, approximately 95% recorded once. V lost 3 bases, J lost 5 bases, and 14 bases lay in between. This CDR3 comprises 14 residues. CDR1 and CDR2 (germline): DFQATT, SNEGSKA (reference sequence). This chain joins TRBV20-1 and TRBJ2-1, with D perhaps TRBD2 (5 bases). The TCR originated in a human donor with Susac syndrome. Sequencing input: CD8+ T cells from PBMCs. The CDR3 reads CSARELVGNNEQFF. Written as DNA, the CDR3 is TGCAGTGCTAGGGAACTAGTAGGAAACAATGAGCAGTTCTTC.